This TCR beta chain was captured in a study of shared clonotypes between healthy human individuals. The method was immunoSEQ multiplex PCR; TCRdb's version includes in-frame clones alone and lacks a portion of them. The data show about 2.3 million clones, approximately 93% seen once. V trimming: 4 bases; J trimming: 2 bases; junction bases outside the gene matches: 5. Per the germline V gene, CDR1 is LNHDA and CDR2 is SQIVND (reference sequence). The CDR3 consists of 17 residues. In its sample, this clone was seen once. The sequenced material came from naive CD4+ T cells from PBMCs. Stated subset: CD45RA+ positively selected. The receptor's source is a young man in good health. Some clones in this sample may be carry-over from other donors' samples. The chain uses TRBV19 and TRBJ2-3; 14 bases align to TRBD2. CDR3 region: CASSRRTSGRNTDTQYF. CDR3 coding DNA: TGTGCCAGTAGTAGACGGACTAGCGGGAGGAACACAGATACGCAGTATTTT.